This TCR beta chain was recovered during a study of blood T cell repertoires in COVID-19. Study-level background: The analysed material was cDNA or gDNA that came from T cells, B-cell-depleted T cells, or PBMCs.

This clone was seen a handful of times. Trimming took 5 bases from V and 6 from J, leaving 10 bases between them. The CDR3 length is 12 residues. The V gene's germline CDR1 is SGHRS and CDR2 YFSETQ. The protocol was immunoSEQ multiplex PCR, while the TCRdb copy is restricted to in-frame clones and leaves out a portion. The sample carries 250,000 to 350,000 clones, about 90% recorded once. Sequencing used peripheral blood. V is TRBV5-1 and J is TRBJ2-3, with D tentatively TRBD2 (6 bases). This TCR came from a woman aged 50 to 60 who had recovered from COVID-19. The CDR3 nucleotides read TGCGCCAGCAGTTGGGGGGTTGATACGCAGTATTTT. Translation gives CASSWGVDTQYF.